This T cell receptor (beta chain) originates from a study of PD-1 blockade in classical Hodgkin lymphoma. Study as a whole: The patients were dosed with nivolumab 3 mg/kg, infused intravenously every 2 weeks. Notes on the study in general: Complete responders showed a baseline diversity that resembled the diversity of newly diagnosed patients. Healthy donors were reported to have higher baseline TCR diversity than newly diagnosed patients.

Each patient's relapse followed autologous stem cell transplantation, and brentuximab vedotin exposure varied. Progressive disease, partial response or complete response was each patient's best response. This CDR3 is built from 14 residues. Germline V CDR1 and CDR2: SGDLS, YYNGEE. The V end lost 0 bases, the J end lost 10 bases, and 16 bases lay between the germline ends. Measured with immunoSEQ multiplex PCR; TCRdb has only the in-frame clones, and not every one. The sample has under 100,000 clones, over 90% seen once. About this clone itself: What it recognizes is unknown.

The specimen was peripheral blood mononuclear cells (PBMCs), collected before the second cycle of nivolumab. The TCR was taken from a human donor with classical Hodgkin lymphoma. The V call is TRBV9, the J call TRBJ1-2; D unclear. The CDR3 spells CASSVGGVGIDYTF. CDR3 sequence (DNA): TGTGCCAGCAGCGTAGGCGGGGTAGGCATTGACTACACCTTC.